Below are 2 T cell receptor beta chains sequenced from a single sample in a study of cytomegalovirus exposure and HLA in healthy donors. Sequencing used immunoSEQ multiplex PCR; TCRdb keeps in-frame clones, though not all of them. The table lists under 200,000 clones, under 95% of them singletons. The sequenced material came from PBMCs. Receptors were obtained from a woman in her late teens or twenties in good health and CMV-seropositive.

In nucleotides, the CDR3 is TGTGCCAGTAGTATCCAGCGACAGTACAATCAGCCCCAGCATTTT. Translating gives CASSIQRQYNQPQHF. V and J are TRBV19 and TRBJ1-5; tentative D call: TRBD1 (5 bases). Germline V lookup: CDR1 LNHDA, CDR2 SQIVND (reference sequence). The CDR3 has 15 residues. V was trimmed by 3 bases and J by 3 bases, leaving 12 bases between them.

The chain employs TRBV28 and TRBJ2-1, with TRBD2 matching over 12 bases. Looked up from germline, CDR1 is MDHEN and CDR2 is SYDVKM. There are 19 residues in the CDR3. The ends lost 3 bases at V and 7 bases at J; junction bases unmatched: 16. For the CDR3, the DNA is TGTGCCAGCAGTTTTTGGGCACTAGCGGGAGGCAAACGAACGAATGAGCAGTTCTTC. It translates to CASSFWALAGGKRTNEQFF.